What follows are 25 T cell receptor beta chains derived from one specimen sequenced in a study of identical twins. TCRdb itself ran the 5' RACE reads through MiXCR, one entry per CDR3 protein. The profile shows hundreds of thousands of distinct CDR3 sequences, under 9.5% of them singletons. These data also formed part of another study, on yellow fever vaccine responses in identical twins.

The specimen was memory (CD45RO+) T cells sorted from blood. These receptors originate from a woman aged 18-29 years in good health.

This clonotype has at least ten counts. The chain employs TRBV7-2 and TRBJ1-3; D is unclear. The length of the CDR3 is 14 residues. Trimming left V 2 bases short and J 1 base short, with 6 bases between. The germline CDR1 and CDR2 sequences are SGHTA and FQGNSA. CDR3 region: CASSLTRSGNTIYF. CDR3 coding DNA: TGTGCCAGCAGCTTAACCAGATCTGGAAACACCATATATTTT.

This clonotype appeared many times. V and J are TRBV5-6 and TRBJ2-4; TRBD1 matches 9 bases. Germline CDR1 is SGHDT and CDR2 is YYEEEE. Trimming cost V 2 bases and J 2 bases; bases outside gene matches: 5. There are 16 residues in the CDR3. CDR3 in amino acids: CASSFGDRVSKNIQYF. The CDR3 DNA is TGTGCCAGCAGCTTTGGGGACAGGGTGTCCAAAAACATTCAGTACTTC.

The CDR3: CASRRGPSGESEQFF. CDR3 in DNA: TGTGCCAGCAGAAGAGGGCCCAGCGGGGAAAGTGAGCAGTTCTTC. The chain is built from TRBV2 and TRBJ2-1; 7 bases map to TRBD2. Germline trimming cut 6 bases from V and 9 bases from J; bases unmatched to any gene: 14. The CDR3 spans 15 residues. Germline V gives CDR1 SNHLY, CDR2 FYNNEI.

This clonotype was picked up a small number of times. This rearrangement joins TRBV6-1 to TRBJ2-7; the match to TRBD2 covers 9 bases. Per germline, CDR1 MNHNS and CDR2 SASEGT. CDR3 size: 16 residues. The J segment lost 5 bases and the V segment lost 4 bases, leaving 12 bases of the junction unmatched. CDR3: CASSAFGGGAEDEQYV. Here the CDR3 DNA reads TGTGCCAGCAGTGCGTTTGGCGGGGGGGCTGAGGACGAGCAGTACGTC.

This clonotype was seen only a few times. The rearrangement links TRBV9 to TRBJ2-7, with D possibly being TRBD1 (6 bases). The germline V gene encodes CDR1 SGDLS and CDR2 YYNGEE. V lost 3 bases and J 11 bases, leaving 9 bases between the germline ends. CDR3 length: 10 residues. In DNA, the CDR3 is TGTGCCAGCAGCGGGGACAAGAAGTACTTC. This codes for CASSGDKKYF.

V and J are TRBV12-3 or TRBV12-4 and TRBJ2-1, with 7 bases lining up with TRBD2. With V trimmed by 10 bases and J by 4 bases, 25 bases remained unmatched. This CDR3 is built from 19 residues. In DNA form, the CDR3 reads TGTGCCATCTGTTTAGCAATAGTTCTCGGACTAGGCAGTTACAATGAGCAGTTCTTC. Protein product: CAICLAIVLGLGSYNEQFF.

This clonotype was seen many times. The chain recombines TRBV7-9 with TRBJ2-1; D remains unclear. This CDR3 spans 14 amino acids. Germline loops: CDR1 SEHNR, CDR2 FQNEAQ (reference sequence). V dropped 5 bases and J dropped 5 bases, with 13 bases sitting between them. CDR3 in amino acids: CASSTTGSNNEQFF. CDR3 bases: TGTGCCAGCAGCACTACCGGGTCCAACAATGAGCAGTTCTTC. Full variable domain (rest looked up from reference TRBV7-9 and TRBJ2-1): DTGVSQNPRHKITKRGQNVTFRCDPISEHNRLYWYRQTLGQGPEFLTYFQNEAQLEKSRLLSDRFSAERPKGSFSTLEIQRTEQGDSAMYLCASSTTGSNNEQFFGPGTRLTVL.

The chain uses TRBV2 and TRBJ2-7, with TRBD1 identical over 8 bases. V gave up 3 bases and J gave up 3 bases; unmatched junction bases: 4. This CDR3 is 14 amino acids long. Looked up from germline, CDR1 is SNHLY and CDR2 is FYNNEI. The CDR3 protein is CASSDRTGFYEQYF. CDR3 DNA sequence: TGTGCCAGCAGTGACCGGACAGGGTTCTACGAGCAGTACTTC.

This clonotype has a count of ten or more. As DNA, the CDR3 is TGTGCCAGCAGGGGGACAGGCTTCAATCAGCCCCAGCATTTT. Protein sequence: CASRGTGFNQPQHF. The rearrangement joins TRBV12-3 or TRBV12-4 to TRBJ1-5, with 8 bases fitting TRBD1. The CDR3 contains 14 residues. J was trimmed by 3 bases and V by 6 bases; bases with no gene match: 4.

The chain is built from TRBV5-1 and TRBJ2-2; 9 bases map to TRBD1. V was pared by 4 bases and J by 6 bases, with 7 bases of the junction left unmatched. The length of the CDR3 is 15 residues. Germline V gives CDR1 SGHRS, CDR2 YFSETQ. DNA for the CDR3: TGCGCCAGCAGCGGAACAGGGGGCGCTTCCGGGGAGCTGTTTTTT. Translating gives CASSGTGGASGELFF.

The chain has TRBV29-1 and TRBJ2-5; no clear D. This CDR3 has 13 amino acids. Germline lookup yields CDR1 SQVTM and CDR2 ANQGSEA. Trimming removed 5 bases at V and 6 bases at J, with 16 bases between. CDR3 DNA sequence: TGCAGCGTTATGGACGGACCGGCGAAGACCCAGTACTTC. It yields the protein CSVMDGPAKTQYF.

This clonotype came up many times. CDR3 loop: CASSLGVGTEAFF. CDR3 coding DNA: TGTGCCAGCAGCTTGGGGGTTGGCACTGAAGCTTTCTTT. This sequence joins TRBV5-6 and TRBJ1-1; D call uncertain. V lost 0 bases and J lost 4, with 7 bases in between. Germline V gene data show CDR1 as SGHDT and CDR2 as YYEEEE. This CDR3 region has 13 residues.

This clonotype was observed a handful of times. This rearrangement joins TRBV20-1 to TRBJ1-5; maybe TRBD1 (6 bases). Germline-derived CDR1 and CDR2 are DFQATT and SNEGSKA (reference sequence). This CDR3 has 14 residues. V was shortened by 4 bases and J by 1 base, with 11 bases between the two germline ends. CDR3 sequence (DNA): TGCAGTGCTACGATGGGGGCCAGCAATCAGCCCCAGCATTTT. Its protein is CSATMGASNQPQHF.

This clonotype was recorded many times. The rearrangement links TRBV25-1 to TRBJ2-3; 9 bases map to TRBD2. The CDR3 has 17 residues. Germline assignment: CDR1 MGHDK and CDR2 SYGVNS. The trim removed 3 bases at V and 1 base at J, leaving 8 bases unmatched. The CDR3: CASSELREGGGTDTQYF. The CDR3 bases are TGTGCCAGCAGTGAGTTGCGGGAGGGAGGTGGCACAGATACGCAGTATTTT.

The sample holds a few counts of this clonotype. V gene TRBV10-3 combines with J gene TRBJ1-6, with a possible D match to TRBD1 (5 bases). Per germline, CDR1 ENHRY and CDR2 SYGVKD. Trimming removed 3 bases from V and 3 bases from J, with 9 bases in between. This CDR3 region has 15 residues. DNA of the CDR3: TGTGCCATCAGTGATCCAGGGTACTATAATTCACCCCTCCACTTT. This codes for CAISDPGYYNSPLHF.

The rearrangement joins TRBV10-2 to TRBJ1-1; D is perhaps TRBD1 (6 bases). Per the germline V gene, CDR1 is WSHSY and CDR2 is SAAADI. This CDR3 comprises 16 residues. V was pared by 3 bases and J by 10 bases, with 24 bases between. For the CDR3, the DNA is TGCGCCAGCAGTGACCCCGGGGCAGGGGCCGGTCTCTTAGCTTTCTTT. Its protein product is CASSDPGAGAGLLAFF.

The V gene is TRBV6-1, the J gene TRBJ2-7; D is possibly TRBD1 or TRBD2 (5 bases each). V lost 8 bases to trimming and J lost 2 bases, with 16 bases between them. CDR1 is MNHNS, CDR2 SASEGT, per germline. The CDR3 totals 14 residues. CDR3 DNA: TGTGCCAGCCGGGTCGACAGCGGACCCTACGAGCAGTACTTC. Amino acids: CASRVDSGPYEQYF.

This clonotype has just a few counts. The rearrangement joins TRBV19 to TRBJ1-5; 7 bases are a match to TRBD1. Germline values: CDR1 LNHDA, CDR2 SQIVND (reference sequence). V gave up 4 bases and J gave up 4 bases; unmatched junction bases: 4. This CDR3 has 14 residues. In nucleotides, the CDR3 is TGTGCCAGTAGTACTCGACAGGGAAATCAGCCCCAGCATTTT. It encodes CASSTRQGNQPQHF.

As DNA, the CDR3 is TGTGCCAGCAGCTGGGACACGAACACCGGGGAGCTGTTTTTT. Translation gives CASSWDTNTGELFF. The chain combines TRBV5-6 with TRBJ2-2; D might be TRBD1 (6 bases). CDR3 length equals 14 residues. V lost 3 bases and J lost 0, with 6 bases in between. The V gene's germline CDR1 is SGHDT and CDR2 YYEEEE.

The V and J genes are TRBV6-2 or TRBV6-3 and TRBJ2-7; either TRBD1 or TRBD2 may supply D (6 bases each). Germline V gene lookup returns CDR1 MNHEY and CDR2 SVGEGT. Trimming shortened V by 2 bases and J by 6 bases, and 11 bases separated the two germline ends. The length of the CDR3 is 13 residues. CDR3 in amino acids: CASSYPGEVEQYV. CDR3 DNA: TGTGCCAGCAGTTACCCAGGGGAGGTCGAGCAGTACGTC.

CDR3 DNA sequence: TGCAGTGCCCTAGCGGGAGGGCGGACCAATGAGCAGTTCTTC. It specifies CSALAGGRTNEQFF. The chain links TRBV20-1 to TRBJ2-1, with 12 bases lining up with TRBD2. The CDR3 has 14 amino acids. CDR1 and CDR2 from the germline V gene are DFQATT and SNEGSKA (reference sequence). The ends lost 6 bases at V and 6 bases at J; junction bases unmatched: 6.

This clonotype was recorded many times. The chain recombines TRBV5-1 with TRBJ2-1; perhaps TRBD1 as D (6 bases). V shed 0 bases and J shed 8 bases, with 12 bases lying between them. The V gene's germline CDR1 is SGHRS and CDR2 YFSETQ. This CDR3 spans 14 amino acids. CDR3 nucleotides: TGCGCCAGCAGCTTGGGTTCTGGGGGCTATGAGCAGTTCTTC. This encodes CASSLGSGGYEQFF.

The table lists this clonotype with many counts. V is TRBV21-1 and J is TRBJ2-1; the DNA was not used to check the table's D call, TRBD1. TRBV21-1 is labeled a pseudogene. There are 17 residues in the CDR3. The CDR3 reads CASSKEERETAYNEQFF. The CDR3 region has the DNA TGTGCCAGCAGCAAAGAGGAAAGGGAGACGGCCTACAATGAGCAGTTCTTC.

This clonotype occurred many times. The rearrangement uses TRBV5-1 and TRBJ2-1, with TRBD2 identical over 9 bases. The V gene end was trimmed by 1 base and the J gene end by 4 bases; junction bases not matched to a gene: 6. Germline V gene data show CDR1 as SGHRS and CDR2 as YFSETQ. This CDR3 is built from 16 residues. CDR3 protein: CASSLLSGRGYNEQFF. CDR3 coding DNA: TGCGCCAGCAGCTTGCTTAGCGGGAGAGGTTACAATGAGCAGTTCTTC.

Only a few counts were recorded for this clonotype. The rearrangement links TRBV7-7 to TRBJ2-5, with a possible D match to TRBD2 (6 bases). Germline-derived CDR1 and CDR2 are SSHAT and FNYEAQ (reference sequence). Trimming cost V 6 bases and J 5 bases, with 16 bases left between them. The CDR3 runs 14 residues. The CDR3 DNA is TGTGCCAGCAGTTTAACGGGGACTGGTGAGACCCAGTACTTC. Translated: CASSLTGTGETQYF. The variable domain in full, completed from reference TRBV7-7 and TRBJ2-5, reads GAGVSQSPRYKVTKRGQDVTLRCDPISSHATLYWYQQALGQGPEFLTYFNYEAQPDKSGLPSDRFSAERPEGSISTLTIQRTEQRDSAMYRCASSLTGTGETQYFGPGTRLLVL.